This T cell receptor (beta chain) was sequenced during a study of control samples from healthy donors and cancer patients. Generated by immunoSEQ multiplex PCR, the TCRdb table keeps only in-frame clones and is missing some. The repertoire consists of 150,000 to 200,000 clones, with 80% to 95% occurring once and the leading ten covering 0.55% to 0.7%. Sequencing was performed on blood. The sequence came from a woman in her 30s in good health.

CDR3 coding DNA: TGTGCCAGCAGGGGAGGGACTAGCGGACCTAATGAGCAGTTCTTC. As protein: CASRGGTSGPNEQFF. The rearrangement uses TRBV27 and TRBJ2-1; 11 bases agree with TRBD2. The V segment lost 6 bases and the J segment 7 bases; nucleotides outside the gene matches: 8. Germline lookup yields CDR1 MNHEY and CDR2 SMNVEV (reference sequence). The CDR3 sequence is 15 residues long.